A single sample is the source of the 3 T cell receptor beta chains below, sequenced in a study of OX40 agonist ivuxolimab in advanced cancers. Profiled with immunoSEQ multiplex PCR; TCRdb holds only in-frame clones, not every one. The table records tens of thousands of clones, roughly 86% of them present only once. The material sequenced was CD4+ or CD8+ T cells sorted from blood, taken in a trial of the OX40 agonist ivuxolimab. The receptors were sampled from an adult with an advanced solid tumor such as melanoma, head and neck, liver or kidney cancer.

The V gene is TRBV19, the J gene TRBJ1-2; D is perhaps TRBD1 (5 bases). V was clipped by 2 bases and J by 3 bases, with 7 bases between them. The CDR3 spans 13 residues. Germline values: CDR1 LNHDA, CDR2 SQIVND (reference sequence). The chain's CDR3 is CASSIQGDYGYTF. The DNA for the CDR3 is TGTGCCAGTAGTATACAGGGTGACTATGGCTACACCTTC.

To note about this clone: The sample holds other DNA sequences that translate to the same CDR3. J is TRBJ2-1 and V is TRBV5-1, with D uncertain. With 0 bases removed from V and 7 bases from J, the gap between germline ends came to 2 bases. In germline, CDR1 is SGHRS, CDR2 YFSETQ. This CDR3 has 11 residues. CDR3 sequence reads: CASSLGNEQFF. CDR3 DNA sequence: TGCGCCAGCAGCTTGGGAAATGAGCAGTTCTTC.

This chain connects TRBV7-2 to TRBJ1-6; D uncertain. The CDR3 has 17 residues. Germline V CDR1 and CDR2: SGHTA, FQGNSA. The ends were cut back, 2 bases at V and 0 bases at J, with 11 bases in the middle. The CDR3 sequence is CASSLRAVSSYNSPLHF. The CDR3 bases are TGTGCCAGCAGCTTAAGGGCGGTGAGCTCCTATAATTCACCCCTCCACTTT. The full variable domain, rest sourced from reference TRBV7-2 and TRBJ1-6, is GAGVSQSPSNKVTEKGKDVELRCDPISGHTALYWYRQSLGQGLEFLIYFQGNSAPDKSGLPSDRFSAERTGGSVSTLTIQRTQQEDSAVYLCASSLRAVSSYNSPLHFGNGTRLTVT.